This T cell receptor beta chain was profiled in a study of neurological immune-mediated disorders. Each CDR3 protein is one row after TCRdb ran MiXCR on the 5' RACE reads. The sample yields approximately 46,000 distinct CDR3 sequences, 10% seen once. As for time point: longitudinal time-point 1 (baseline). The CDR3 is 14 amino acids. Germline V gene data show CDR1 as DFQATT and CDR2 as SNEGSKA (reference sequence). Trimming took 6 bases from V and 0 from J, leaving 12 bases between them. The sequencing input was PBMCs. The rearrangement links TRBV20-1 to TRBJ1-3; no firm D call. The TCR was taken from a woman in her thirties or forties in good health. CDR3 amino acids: CSASTAASGNTIYF. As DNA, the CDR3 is TGCAGTGCGTCGACGGCCGCCTCTGGAAACACCATATATTTT.